Sequencing of this T cell receptor beta chain was carried out in a study of T cells in Graves' hyperthyroidism and ophthalmopathy. Patients with uncontrolled infections, other autoimmune diseases, pregnancy or lactation were excluded. Template material for amplifying TCR beta CDR3 regions consisted of RNA transcripts. TCR CDR3 underwent first-round RT-PCR with the HTBI primer set. MiXCR was run by TCRdb on the multiplex PCR reads, yielding one entry per CDR3 protein. Among over 200,000 distinct CDR3 sequences listed, under 20% were seen once. In its sample, this clonotype was seen many times. What it binds is not known. The CDR3 runs 14 residues. Trimming cost V 5 bases and J 1 base; bases outside gene matches: 0. Germline CDR1 and CDR2: MDHEN and SYDVKM. Findings of the study overall: Blood shared most expanded thyroid clonotypes above 0.001.

The TCR comes from a man aged 50 to 59 with Graves' hyperthyroidism. The chain recombines TRBV28 with TRBJ2-3; 10 bases agree with TRBD2. Material for sequencing was blood. As DNA, the CDR3 is TGTGCCAGCAGTGGGACTAGCGGCACAGATACGCAGTATTTT. It specifies CASSGTSGTDTQYF.